The 3 T cell receptor beta chains below all came from one sample that was sequenced in a study of neurological immune-mediated disorders. TCRdb re-called the 5' RACE reads through MiXCR, storing one row per CDR3 protein. The sample has 75,000 to 85,000 distinct CDR3 sequences, roughly 17% seen once. Material: PBMCs. The receptors were gathered from a woman in her thirties or forties in good health.

The chain employs TRBV7-6 and TRBJ2-1; 10 nucleotides match TRBD2. This CDR3 spans 16 amino acids. V dropped 3 bases and J dropped 8; count of bases not matched to a gene: 10. The germline CDR1 and CDR2 sequences are SGHVS and FNYEAQ. This chain's CDR3 is CASSFPPSGGADEQFF. For the CDR3, the DNA is TGTGCCAGCAGCTTTCCTCCAAGCGGGGGGGCGGATGAGCAGTTCTTC.

This clonotype has at least ten counts. This chain connects TRBV6-5 to TRBJ2-1; maybe TRBD2 (6 bases). Trimming pared 0 bases from V and 7 bases from J, leaving 13 bases between. The CDR3 is made up of 15 amino acids. CDR1 and CDR2 from the germline V gene are MNHEY and SVGAGI. The CDR3 DNA reads TGTGCCAGCAGTTACTCGGGGACGGGGGTTAATGAGCAGTTCTTC. Amino acids: CASSYSGTGVNEQFF.

This clonotype was seen at least ten times. This chain connects TRBV5-1 to TRBJ2-5; D uncertain. This CDR3 spans 12 amino acids. From germline, CDR1 is SGHRS and CDR2 YFSETQ. Trimming pared 0 bases from V and 10 bases from J, leaving 10 bases between. The CDR3 protein is CASSLDSLGQYF. In DNA, the CDR3 is TGCGCCAGCAGCTTGGACTCCCTCGGCCAGTACTTC.